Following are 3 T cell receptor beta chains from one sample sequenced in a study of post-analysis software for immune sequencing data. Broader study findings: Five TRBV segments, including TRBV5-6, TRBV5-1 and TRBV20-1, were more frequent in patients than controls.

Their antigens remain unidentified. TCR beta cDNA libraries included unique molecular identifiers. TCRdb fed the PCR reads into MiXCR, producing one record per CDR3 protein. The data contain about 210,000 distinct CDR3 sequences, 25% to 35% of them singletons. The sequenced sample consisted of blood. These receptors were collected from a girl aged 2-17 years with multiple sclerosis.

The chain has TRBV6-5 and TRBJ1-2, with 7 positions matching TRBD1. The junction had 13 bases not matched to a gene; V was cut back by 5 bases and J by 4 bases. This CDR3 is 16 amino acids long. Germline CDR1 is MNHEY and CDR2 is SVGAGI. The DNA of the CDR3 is TGTGCCAGCAGTCGCCAAACAGGGGCCTTTGTCTATGGCTACACCTTC. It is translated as CASSRQTGAFVYGYTF.

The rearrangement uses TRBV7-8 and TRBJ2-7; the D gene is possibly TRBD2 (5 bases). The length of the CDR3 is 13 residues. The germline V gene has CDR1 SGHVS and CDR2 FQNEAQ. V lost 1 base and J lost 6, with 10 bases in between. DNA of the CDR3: TGTGCCAGCAGCTTAGACGGGGAGAGCGAGCAGTACTTC. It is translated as CASSLDGESEQYF.

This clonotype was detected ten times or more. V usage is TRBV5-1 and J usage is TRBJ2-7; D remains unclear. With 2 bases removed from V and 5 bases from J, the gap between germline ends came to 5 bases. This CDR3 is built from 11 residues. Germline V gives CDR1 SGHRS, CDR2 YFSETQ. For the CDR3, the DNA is TGCGCCAGCAGCTTTGGTAACGAGCAGTACTTC. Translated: CASSFGNEQYF. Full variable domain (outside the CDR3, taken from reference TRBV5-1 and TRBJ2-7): KAGVTQTPRYLIKTRGQQVTLSCSPISGHRSVSWYQQTPGQGLQFLFEYFSETQRNKGNFPGRFSGRQFSNSRSEMNVSTLELGDSALYLCASSFGNEQYFGPGTRLTVT.